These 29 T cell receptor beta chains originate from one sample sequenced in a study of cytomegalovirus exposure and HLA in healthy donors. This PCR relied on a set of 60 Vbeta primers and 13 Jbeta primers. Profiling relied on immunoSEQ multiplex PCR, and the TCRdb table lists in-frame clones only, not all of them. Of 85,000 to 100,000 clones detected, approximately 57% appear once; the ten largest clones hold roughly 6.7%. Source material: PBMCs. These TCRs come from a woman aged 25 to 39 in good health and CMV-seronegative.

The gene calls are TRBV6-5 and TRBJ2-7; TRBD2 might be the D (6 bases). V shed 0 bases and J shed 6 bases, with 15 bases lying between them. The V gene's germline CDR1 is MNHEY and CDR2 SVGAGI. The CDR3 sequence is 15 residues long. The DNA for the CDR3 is TGTGCCAGCAGTTACTCGACTAGTCTGGGGGGCGAGCAGTACTTC. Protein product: CASSYSTSLGGEQYF.

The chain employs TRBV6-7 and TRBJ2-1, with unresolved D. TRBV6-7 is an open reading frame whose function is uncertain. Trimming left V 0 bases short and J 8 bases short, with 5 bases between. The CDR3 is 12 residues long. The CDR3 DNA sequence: TGTGCCAGCAGTTACTCGGGCGATGAGCAGTTCTTC. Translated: CASSYSGDEQFF.

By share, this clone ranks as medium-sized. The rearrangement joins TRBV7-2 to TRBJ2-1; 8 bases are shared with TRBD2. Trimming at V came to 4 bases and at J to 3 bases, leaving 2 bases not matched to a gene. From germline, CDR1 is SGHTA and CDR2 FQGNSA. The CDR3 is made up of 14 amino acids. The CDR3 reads CASSSGTSYNEQFF. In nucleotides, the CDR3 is TGTGCCAGCAGCTCCGGGACTAGCTACAATGAGCAGTTCTTC.

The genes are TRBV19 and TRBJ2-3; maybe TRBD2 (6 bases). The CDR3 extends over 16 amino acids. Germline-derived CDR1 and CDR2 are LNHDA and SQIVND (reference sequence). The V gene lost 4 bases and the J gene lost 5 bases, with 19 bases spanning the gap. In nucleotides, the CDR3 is TGTGCCAGTAGTACTGTAAAGGCGCTAGCGAGAGATACGCAGTATTTT. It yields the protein CASSTVKALARDTQYF.

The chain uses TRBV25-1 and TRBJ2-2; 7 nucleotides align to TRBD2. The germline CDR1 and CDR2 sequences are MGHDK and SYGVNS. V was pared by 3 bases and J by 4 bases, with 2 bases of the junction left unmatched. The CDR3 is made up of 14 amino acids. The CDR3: CASSDRGVTGELFF. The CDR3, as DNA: TGTGCCAGCAGTGATCGGGGGGTCACCGGGGAGCTGTTTTTT.

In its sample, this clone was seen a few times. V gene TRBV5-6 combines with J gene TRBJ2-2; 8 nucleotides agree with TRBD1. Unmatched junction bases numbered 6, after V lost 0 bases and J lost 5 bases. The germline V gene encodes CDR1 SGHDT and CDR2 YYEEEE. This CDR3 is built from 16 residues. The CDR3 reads CASSLVDRGGTGELFF. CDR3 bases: TGTGCCAGCAGCTTGGTTGACAGGGGTGGGACCGGGGAGCTGTTTTTT.

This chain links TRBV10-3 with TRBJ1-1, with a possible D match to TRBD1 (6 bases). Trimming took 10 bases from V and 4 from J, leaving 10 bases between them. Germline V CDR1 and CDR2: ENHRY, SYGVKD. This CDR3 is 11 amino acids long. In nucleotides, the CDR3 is TGTGCCACACAGGGAGTCACTGAAGCTTTCTTT. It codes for CATQGVTEAFF.

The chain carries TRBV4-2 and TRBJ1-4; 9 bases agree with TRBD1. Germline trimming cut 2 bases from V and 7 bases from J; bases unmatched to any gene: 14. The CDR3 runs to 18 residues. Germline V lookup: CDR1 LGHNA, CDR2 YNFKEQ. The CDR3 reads CASSQTLRAGQGSEKLFF. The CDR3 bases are TGTGCCAGCAGCCAAACACTCCGGGCGGGACAGGGAAGTGAAAAACTGTTTTTT.

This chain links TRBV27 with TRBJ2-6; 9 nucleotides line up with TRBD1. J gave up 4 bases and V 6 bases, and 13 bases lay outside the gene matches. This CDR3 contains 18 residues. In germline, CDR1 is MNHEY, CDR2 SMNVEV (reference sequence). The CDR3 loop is CASSQTPQGAGGANVLTF. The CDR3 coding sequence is TGTGCCAGCAGCCAAACTCCACAGGGGGCGGGAGGGGCCAACGTCCTGACTTTC.

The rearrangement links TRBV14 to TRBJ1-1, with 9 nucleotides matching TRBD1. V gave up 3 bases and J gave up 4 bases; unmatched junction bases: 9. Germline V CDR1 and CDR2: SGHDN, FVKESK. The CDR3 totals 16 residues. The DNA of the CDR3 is TGTGCCAGCAGCCATAGAACCGGGACAGGGTTCACTGAAGCTTTCTTT. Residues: CASSHRTGTGFTEAFF.

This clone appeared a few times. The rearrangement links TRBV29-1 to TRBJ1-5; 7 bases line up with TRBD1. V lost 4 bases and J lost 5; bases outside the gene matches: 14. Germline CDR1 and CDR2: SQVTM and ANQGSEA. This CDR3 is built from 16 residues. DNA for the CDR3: TGCAGCGTTGTTCGGGGTTACCGACAGGGTGATCAGCCCCAGCATTTT. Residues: CSVVRGYRQGDQPQHF.

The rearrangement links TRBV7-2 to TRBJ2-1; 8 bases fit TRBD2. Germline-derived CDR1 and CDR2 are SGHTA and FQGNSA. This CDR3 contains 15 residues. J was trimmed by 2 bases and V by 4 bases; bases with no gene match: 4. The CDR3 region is CASSSLAGPYNEQFF. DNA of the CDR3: TGTGCCAGCAGCTCGCTAGCGGGCCCCTACAATGAGCAGTTCTTC.

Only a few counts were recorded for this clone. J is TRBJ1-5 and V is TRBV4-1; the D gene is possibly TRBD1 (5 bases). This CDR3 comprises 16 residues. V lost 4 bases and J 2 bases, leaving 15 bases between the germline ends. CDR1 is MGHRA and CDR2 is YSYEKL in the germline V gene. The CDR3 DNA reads TGCGCCAGCAGCCTAGAGCCAGGACAACGCAATCAGCCCCAGCATTTT. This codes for CASSLEPGQRNQPQHF.

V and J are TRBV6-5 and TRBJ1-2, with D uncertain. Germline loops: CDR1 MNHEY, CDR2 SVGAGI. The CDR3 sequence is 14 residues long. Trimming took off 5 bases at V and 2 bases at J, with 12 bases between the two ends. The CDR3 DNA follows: TGTGCCAGCAGTGCAAATGCGGGCAACTATGGCTACACCTTC. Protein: CASSANAGNYGYTF.

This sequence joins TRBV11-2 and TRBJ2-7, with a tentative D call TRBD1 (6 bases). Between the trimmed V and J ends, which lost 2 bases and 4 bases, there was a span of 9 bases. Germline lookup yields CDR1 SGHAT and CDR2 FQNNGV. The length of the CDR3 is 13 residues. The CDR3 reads CASSLQGRYEQYF. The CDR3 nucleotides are TGTGCCAGCAGCTTACAGGGGCGGTACGAGCAGTACTTC. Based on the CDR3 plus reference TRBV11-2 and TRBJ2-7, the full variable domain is EAGVAQSPRYKIIEKRQSVAFWCNPISGHATLYWYQQILGQGPKLLIQFQNNGVVDDSQLPKDRFSAERLKGVDSTLKIQPAKLEDSAVYLCASSLQGRYEQYFGPGTRLTVT.

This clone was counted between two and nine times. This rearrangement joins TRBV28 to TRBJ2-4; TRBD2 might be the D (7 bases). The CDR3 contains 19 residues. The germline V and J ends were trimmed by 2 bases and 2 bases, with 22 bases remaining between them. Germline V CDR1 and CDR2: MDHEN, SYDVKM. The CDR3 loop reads CASSLIVGGGLTTKNIQYF. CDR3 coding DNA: TGTGCCAGCAGTTTAATTGTAGGCGGGGGCTTAACCACCAAAAACATTCAGTACTTC.

In DNA form, the CDR3 reads TGTGCCAGCAGTTACTCCATCGGGGAGGTGCTTAATGAGCAGTTCTTC. This encodes CASSYSIGEVLNEQFF. J is TRBJ2-1 and V is TRBV6-5; possible D gene TRBD2, 6 bases. CDR3 length equals 16 residues. Germline V gene data show CDR1 as MNHEY and CDR2 as SVGAGI. The V and J ends lost 0 bases and 7 bases respectively, with 16 bases between them.

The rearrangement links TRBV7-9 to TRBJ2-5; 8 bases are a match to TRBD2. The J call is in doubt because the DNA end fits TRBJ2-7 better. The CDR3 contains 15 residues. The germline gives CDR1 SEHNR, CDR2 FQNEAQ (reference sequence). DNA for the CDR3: TGTGCCAGCAGCCCTTCCGGGAGGGCCTCTTACGAGCAGTACTTC. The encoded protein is CASSPSGRASYEQYF.

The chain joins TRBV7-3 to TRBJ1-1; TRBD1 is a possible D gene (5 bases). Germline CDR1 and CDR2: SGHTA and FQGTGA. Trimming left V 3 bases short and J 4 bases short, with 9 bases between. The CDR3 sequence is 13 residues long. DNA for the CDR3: TGTGCCAGCAGCTTGAGCGGGGGCACTGAAGCTTTCTTT. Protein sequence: CASSLSGGTEAFF.

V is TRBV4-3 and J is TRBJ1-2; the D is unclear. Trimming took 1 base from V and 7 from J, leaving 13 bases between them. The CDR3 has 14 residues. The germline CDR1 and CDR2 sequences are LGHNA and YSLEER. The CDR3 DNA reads TGCGCCAGCAGCCAAGTCCTAAGAGGGCTTGGCTACACCTTC. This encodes CASSQVLRGLGYTF.

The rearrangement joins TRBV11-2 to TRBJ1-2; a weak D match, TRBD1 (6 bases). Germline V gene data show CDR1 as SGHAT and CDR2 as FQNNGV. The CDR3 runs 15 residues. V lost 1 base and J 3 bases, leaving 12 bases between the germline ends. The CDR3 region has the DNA TGTGCCAGCAGCTTAGTGGGCAGGGGATACTATGGCTACACCTTC. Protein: CASSLVGRGYYGYTF. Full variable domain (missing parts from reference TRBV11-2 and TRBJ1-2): EAGVAQSPRYKIIEKRQSVAFWCNPISGHATLYWYQQILGQGPKLLIQFQNNGVVDDSQLPKDRFSAERLKGVDSTLKIQPAKLEDSAVYLCASSLVGRGYYGYTFGSGTRLTVV.

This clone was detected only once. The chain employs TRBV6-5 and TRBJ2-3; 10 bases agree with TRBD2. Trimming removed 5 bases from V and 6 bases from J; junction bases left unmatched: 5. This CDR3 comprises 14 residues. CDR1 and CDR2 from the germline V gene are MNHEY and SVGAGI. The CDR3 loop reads CASSLAGEMDTQYF. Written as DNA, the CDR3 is TGTGCCAGCAGTCTAGCGGGAGAAATGGATACGCAGTATTTT.

CDR3 loop: CASTFANRGNEQYF. The CDR3 DNA sequence: TGTGCCAGCACCTTTGCCAACAGGGGAAACGAGCAGTACTTC. The J gene is TRBJ2-7, the V gene TRBV7-9; 7 bases line up with TRBD1. Per the germline V gene, CDR1 is SEHNR and CDR2 is FQNEAQ (reference sequence). V lost 7 bases, J lost 5 bases, and 11 bases stayed unmatched. CDR3 length: 14 amino acids. Complete variable domain (other parts from reference TRBV7-9 and TRBJ2-7): DTGVSQNPRHKITKRGQNVTFRCDPISEHNRLYWYRQTLGQGPEFLTYFQNEAQLEKSRLLSDRFSAERPKGSFSTLEIQRTEQGDSAMYLCASTFANRGNEQYFGPGTRLTVT.

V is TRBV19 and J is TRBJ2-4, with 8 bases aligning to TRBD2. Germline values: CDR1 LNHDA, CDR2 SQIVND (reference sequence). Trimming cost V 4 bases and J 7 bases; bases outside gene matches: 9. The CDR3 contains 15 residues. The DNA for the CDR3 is TGTGCCAGTAGTACTCCAGGGACGGGGGGGAACATTCAGTACTTC. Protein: CASSTPGTGGNIQYF.

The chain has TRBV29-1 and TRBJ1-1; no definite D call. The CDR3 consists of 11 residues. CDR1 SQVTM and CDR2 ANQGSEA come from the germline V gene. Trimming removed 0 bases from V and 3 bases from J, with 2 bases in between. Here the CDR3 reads CSVEDYTEAFF. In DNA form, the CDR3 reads TGCAGCGTTGAAGACTACACTGAAGCTTTCTTT.

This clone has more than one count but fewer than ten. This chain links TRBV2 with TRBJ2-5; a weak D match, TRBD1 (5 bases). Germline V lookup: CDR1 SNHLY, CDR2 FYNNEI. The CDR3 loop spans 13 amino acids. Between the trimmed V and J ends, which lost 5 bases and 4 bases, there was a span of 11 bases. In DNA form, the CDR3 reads TGTGCCAGCAGTCAGGGCCTGGGAGAGACCCAGTACTTC. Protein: CASSQGLGETQYF. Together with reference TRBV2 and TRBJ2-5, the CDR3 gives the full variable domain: EPEVTQTPSHQVTQMGQEVILRCVPISNHLYFYWYRQILGQKVEFLVSFYNNEISEKSEIFDDQFSVERPDGSNFTLKIRSTKLEDSAMYFCASSQGLGETQYFGPGTRLLVL.

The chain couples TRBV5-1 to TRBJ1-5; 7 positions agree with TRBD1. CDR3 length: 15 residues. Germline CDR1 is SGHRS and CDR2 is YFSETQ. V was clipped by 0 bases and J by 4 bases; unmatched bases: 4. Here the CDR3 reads CASSLEGAQNQPQHF. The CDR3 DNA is TGCGCCAGCAGCTTGGAGGGGGCTCAAAATCAGCCCCAGCATTTT. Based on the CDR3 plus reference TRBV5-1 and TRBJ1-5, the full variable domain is KAGVTQTPRYLIKTRGQQVTLSCSPISGHRSVSWYQQTPGQGLQFLFEYFSETQRNKGNFPGRFSGRQFSNSRSEMNVSTLELGDSALYLCASSLEGAQNQPQHFGDGTRLSIL.

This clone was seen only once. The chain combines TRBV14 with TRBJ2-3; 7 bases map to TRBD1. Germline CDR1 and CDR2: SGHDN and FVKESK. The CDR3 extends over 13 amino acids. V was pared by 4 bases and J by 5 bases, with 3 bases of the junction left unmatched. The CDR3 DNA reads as TGTGCCAGCAGCCGCGACAGGGTAGATACGCAGTATTTT. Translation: CASSRDRVDTQYF. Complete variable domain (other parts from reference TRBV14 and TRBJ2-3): EAGVTQFPSHSVIEKGQTVTLRCDPISGHDNLYWYRRVMGKEIKFLLHFVKESKQDESGMPNNRFLAERTGGTYSTLKVQPAELEDSGVYFCASSRDRVDTQYFGPGTRLTVL.

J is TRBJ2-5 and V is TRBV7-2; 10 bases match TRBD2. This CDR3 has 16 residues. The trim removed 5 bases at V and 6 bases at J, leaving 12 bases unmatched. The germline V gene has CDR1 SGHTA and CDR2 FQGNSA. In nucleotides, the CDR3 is TGTGCCAGCAGCGCCCCTCAGCGGGGGGGCGGAAAGACCCAGTACTTC. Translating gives CASSAPQRGGGKTQYF.